This T cell receptor (beta chain) came from a study of radiation and T cells in renal cell carcinoma. General study results and limits: Without pretreatment biopsies, baseline tumor clonotype presence was undetermined. In blood, top tumor clones expanded by 2 weeks, shrinking by 4.

Concerning this clone itself: The antigen remains undetermined.

CDR1 and CDR2 from the germline V gene are SGHRS and YFSETQ. The junction had 7 bases not matched to a gene; V was cut back by 3 bases and J by 4 bases. The CDR3 runs to 17 residues. Noted time point: blood 2 weeks post-SBRT. Treatment: 15 Gy SBRT to primary tumor, nephrectomy 4 weeks later. Blood was sampled at baseline, 2 weeks and 4 weeks after SBRT. Clear cell pathology was present in this patient's renal cell carcinoma. Sequencing used immunoSEQ multiplex PCR; TCRdb keeps in-frame clones, though not all of them. Among fewer than 150,000 clones listed, 88% were seen once. The TCR was taken from a woman in her 70s with renal cell carcinoma. The starting material was blood, obtained from a patient whose treatment included radiotherapy and nephrectomy. This rearrangement joins TRBV5-1 to TRBJ2-2; TRBD2 matches 12 bases. DNA for the CDR3: TGCGCCAGCAGCTCCCTAGCGGGGGGGCAGGGCACCGGGGAGCTGTTTTTT. The encoded protein is CASSSLAGGQGTGELFF. The full variable domain, in which reference TRBV5-1 and TRBJ2-2 provide the parts outside the CDR3, is KAGVTQTPRYLIKTRGQQVTLSCSPISGHRSVSWYQQTPGQGLQFLFEYFSETQRNKGNFPGRFSGRQFSNSRSEMNVSTLELGDSALYLCASSSLAGGQGTGELFFGEGSRLTVL.